This note documents a single TCR beta chain sequence. The CDR3 has 15 amino acids. Trimming shortened V by 4 bases and J by 0 bases, and 10 bases separated the two germline ends. The germline CDR1 and CDR2 sequences are SGHAT and FQNNGV. TCRdb keeps only in-frame clones here, not all; method: immunoSEQ multiplex PCR. The sample lists roughly 150,000 clones; about 93% were seen once. This record belongs to a study of control samples from healthy donors and cancer patients. The sequenced sample was blood. This receptor was obtained from a middle-aged man in good health. V and J are TRBV11-2 and TRBJ2-1, with D hard to call. This chain's CDR3 is CASSWAESSYNEQFF. The CDR3 bases are TGTGCCAGCAGCTGGGCAGAGAGCTCCTACAATGAGCAGTTCTTC.